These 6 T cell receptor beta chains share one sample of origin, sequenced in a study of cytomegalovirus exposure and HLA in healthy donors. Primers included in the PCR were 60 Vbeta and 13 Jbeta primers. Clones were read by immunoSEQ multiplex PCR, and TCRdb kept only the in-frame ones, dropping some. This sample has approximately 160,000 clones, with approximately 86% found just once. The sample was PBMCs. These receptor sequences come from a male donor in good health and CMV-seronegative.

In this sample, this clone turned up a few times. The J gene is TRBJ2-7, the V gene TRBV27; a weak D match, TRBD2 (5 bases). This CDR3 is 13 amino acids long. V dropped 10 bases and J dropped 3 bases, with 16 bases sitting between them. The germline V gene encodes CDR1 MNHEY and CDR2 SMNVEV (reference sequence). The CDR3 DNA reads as TGTGCCACTGACTTTCAGCGGTTCTACGAGCAGTACTTC. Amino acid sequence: CATDFQRFYEQYF.

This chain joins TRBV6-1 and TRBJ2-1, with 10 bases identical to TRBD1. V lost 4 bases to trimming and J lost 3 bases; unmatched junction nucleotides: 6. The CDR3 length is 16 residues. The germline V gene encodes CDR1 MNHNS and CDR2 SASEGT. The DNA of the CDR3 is TGTGCCAGCAGTGTCGACAGGGGGCCCCTCTACAATGAGCAGTTCTTC. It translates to CASSVDRGPLYNEQFF.

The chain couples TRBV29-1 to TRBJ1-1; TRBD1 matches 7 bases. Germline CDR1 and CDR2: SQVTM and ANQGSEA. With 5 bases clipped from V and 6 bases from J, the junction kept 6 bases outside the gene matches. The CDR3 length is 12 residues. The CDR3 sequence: CSVFAGGPEAFF. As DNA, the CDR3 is TGCAGCGTTTTCGCAGGGGGTCCTGAAGCTTTCTTT.

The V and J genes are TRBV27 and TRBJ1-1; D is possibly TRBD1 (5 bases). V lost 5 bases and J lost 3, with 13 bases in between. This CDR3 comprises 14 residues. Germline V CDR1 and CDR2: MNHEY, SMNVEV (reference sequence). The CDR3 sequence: CASSTILTDTEAFF. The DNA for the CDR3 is TGTGCCAGCAGTACTATCTTGACAGACACTGAAGCTTTCTTT.

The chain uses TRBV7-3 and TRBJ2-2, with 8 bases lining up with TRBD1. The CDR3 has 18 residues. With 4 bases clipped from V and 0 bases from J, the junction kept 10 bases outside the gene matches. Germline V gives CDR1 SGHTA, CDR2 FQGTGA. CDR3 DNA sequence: TGTGCCAGCAGCTATGGGACAGGCCCAACCTCGAACACCGGGGAGCTGTTTTTT. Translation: CASSYGTGPTSNTGELFF.

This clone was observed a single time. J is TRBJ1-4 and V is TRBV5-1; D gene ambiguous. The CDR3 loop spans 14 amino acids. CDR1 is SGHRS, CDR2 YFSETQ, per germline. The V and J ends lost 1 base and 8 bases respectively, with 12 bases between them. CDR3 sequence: CASSLTGRGEKLFF. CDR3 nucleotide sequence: TGCGCCAGCAGCTTGACTGGGAGAGGGGAAAAACTGTTTTTT.